What follows are 28 T cell receptor beta chains derived from one specimen sequenced in a study of T cells in Graves' hyperthyroidism and ophthalmopathy. Amplification of TCR beta CDR3 regions used RNA as the template. A first-round RT-PCR of the TCR CDR3 used the HTBI primer set. TCRdb itself ran the multiplex PCR reads through MiXCR, one entry per CDR3 protein. The sample contains about 640,000 distinct CDR3 sequences, 20% to 25% of which appear only once. Sequencing was carried out using blood. The source of these receptors is a man younger than 40 with Graves' ophthalmopathy.

There are a few counts of this clonotype. This sequence joins TRBV20-1 and TRBJ1-5, with D unresolved. Germline V gene sequence: CDR1 DFQATT, CDR2 SNEGSKA (reference sequence). Between the trimmed V and J ends, which lost 3 bases and 6 bases, there was a span of 3 bases. The CDR3 is 10 amino acids. This CDR3 is CSASTQPQHF. DNA for the CDR3: TGCAGTGCTAGTACTCAGCCCCAGCATTTT.

The chain couples TRBV4-1 to TRBJ2-2, with 9 bases matching TRBD2. CDR3 length: 18 amino acids. V lost 0 bases, J lost 7 bases, and 12 bases stayed unmatched. Germline V gives CDR1 MGHRA, CDR2 YSYEKL. The CDR3 region is CASSQEAGRLAGNGELFF. CDR3 sequence (DNA): TGCGCCAGCAGCCAAGAAGCTGGGAGGCTAGCGGGGAACGGGGAGCTGTTTTTT.

V and J are TRBV6-1 and TRBJ2-7, with a weak D call TRBD2 (5 bases). In germline, CDR1 is MNHNS, CDR2 SASEGT. This CDR3 is 12 amino acids long. The germline V and J ends were trimmed by 6 bases and 5 bases, with 11 bases remaining between them. The CDR3 region is CASRGIGDEQYF. CDR3 bases: TGTGCCAGCAGGGGTATCGGGGACGAGCAGTACTTC.

This clonotype has a handful of counts. The chain carries TRBV10-2 and TRBJ2-1; 9 bases align to TRBD2. Per the germline V gene, CDR1 is WSHSY and CDR2 is SAAADI. The CDR3 sequence is 13 residues long. V lost 9 bases to trimming and J lost 5 bases; unmatched junction nucleotides: 5. CDR3 sequence reads: CARASGKNNEQFF. The CDR3 nucleotides read TGCGCCAGGGCTAGCGGGAAAAACAATGAGCAGTTCTTC.

The chain joins TRBV12-3 or TRBV12-4 to TRBJ2-7; TRBD2 aligns across 12 bases. The ends lost 5 bases at V and 7 bases at J; junction bases unmatched: 15. The CDR3 is 17 residues long. The CDR3 bases are TGTGCCAGCAGTGTGACAGTGACTAGCGGGAGTGTGAGAGAGCAGTACTTC. Amino acids: CASSVTVTSGSVREQYF.

This clonotype was detected ten times or more. The CDR3 DNA reads TGTGCCAGCAGTTTAGCGGGGGACAGACAAGAGACCCAGTACTTC. Amino acid sequence: CASSLAGDRQETQYF. The chain recombines TRBV12-3 or TRBV12-4 with TRBJ2-5; 7 nucleotides match TRBD1. CDR3 length: 15 amino acids. V was clipped by 0 bases and J by 2 bases; unmatched bases: 3.

The chain employs TRBV5-6 and TRBJ2-3, with 9 bases lining up with TRBD2. V lost 3 bases and J lost 1; bases outside the gene matches: 0. Germline lookup yields CDR1 SGHDT and CDR2 YYEEEE. This CDR3 region has 14 residues. The DNA of the CDR3 is TGTGCCAGCAGCTGGACTAGCGGCACAGATACGCAGTATTTT. Protein sequence: CASSWTSGTDTQYF.

The chain links TRBV12-3 or TRBV12-4 to TRBJ2-1; 11 nucleotides match TRBD2. The CDR3 consists of 16 residues. V trimming: 5 bases; J trimming: 9 bases; junction bases outside the gene matches: 12. CDR3: CASSPPGLAVGSEQFF. The DNA for the CDR3 is TGTGCCAGCAGTCCGCCGGGACTAGCGGTTGGGAGTGAGCAGTTCTTC.

The chain couples TRBV5-1 to TRBJ1-1, with a possible D match to TRBD1 (5 bases). The CDR3 has 14 residues. The V end was cut by 2 bases, the J end by 4 bases, with 12 bases between. Germline V lookup: CDR1 SGHRS, CDR2 YFSETQ. The CDR3 region has the DNA TGCGCCAGCAGCTTCGGGAGTGGGGCCACTGAAGCTTTCTTT. Encoded protein: CASSFGSGATEAFF.

CDR3 coding DNA: TGCAGCGTTGCTCAGCGGGAGATATACAATGAGCAGTTCTTC. It specifies CSVAQREIYNEQFF. This chain connects TRBV29-1 to TRBJ2-1; 8 nucleotides align to TRBD2. This CDR3 spans 14 amino acids. J gave up 4 bases and V 4 bases, and 6 bases lay outside the gene matches. Germline V gene sequence: CDR1 SQVTM, CDR2 ANQGSEA.

This clonotype showed up just a few times. This chain connects TRBV9 to TRBJ1-2; the D gene is possibly TRBD1 (6 bases). Trimming shortened V by 4 bases and J by 1 base, and 26 bases separated the two germline ends. This CDR3 has 19 amino acids. CDR1 SGDLS and CDR2 YYNGEE come from the germline V gene. CDR3 bases: TGTGCCAGCAGCATAGAGGGGGGGTCGCCGACGGCCCTTAACTATGGCTACACCTTC. This gives the protein CASSIEGGSPTALNYGYTF.

This clonotype has a handful of counts. The genes are TRBV30 and TRBJ1-2; unclear D gene. The CDR3 has 13 amino acids. The germline V gene has CDR1 GTSNPN and CDR2 SVGIG (reference sequence). V was pared by 4 bases and J by 8 bases, with 17 bases between. The CDR3 loop reads CAWNRDRLTGYTF. The CDR3 DNA follows: TGTGCCTGGAATCGGGATCGCCTCACAGGCTACACCTTC.

The J gene is TRBJ1-2, the V gene TRBV29-1; tentatively, D is TRBD1 (6 bases). V lost 0 bases and J 4 bases, leaving 12 bases between the germline ends. CDR1 SQVTM and CDR2 ANQGSEA come from the germline V gene. The CDR3 is 14 amino acids. The CDR3 bases are TGCAGCGTTGAAGATGGGGGACACCTCTATGGCTACACCTTC. This sequence encodes CSVEDGGHLYGYTF.

This rearrangement joins TRBV2 to TRBJ2-7, with D tentatively TRBD1 or TRBD2 (5 bases each). CDR3 length equals 13 residues. Germline CDR1 and CDR2: SNHLY and FYNNEI. V was cut by 6 bases and J by 3 bases, with 12 bases left in between. The CDR3 loop reads CASRGDGGYEQYF. CDR3 coding DNA: TGTGCCAGCAGGGGGGACGGAGGCTACGAGCAGTACTTC.

The table lists this clonotype with a few counts. The chain has TRBV20-1 and TRBJ2-7; D may be TRBD1 (5 bases). The V gene lost 3 bases and the J gene lost 6 bases, with 15 bases spanning the gap. CDR1 DFQATT and CDR2 SNEGSKA come from the germline V gene (reference sequence). This CDR3 spans 13 amino acids. CDR3 DNA: TGCAGTGCTAGGCCCCCGTTAGGGGCCGAGCAGTACTTC. Its protein product is CSARPPLGAEQYF.

This clonotype was detected a few times. The V gene is TRBV6-1, the J gene TRBJ2-4, with 9 bases matching TRBD1. The V gene end was trimmed by 6 bases and the J gene end by 8 bases; junction bases not matched to a gene: 5. This CDR3 is built from 13 residues. Germline V gene lookup returns CDR1 MNHNS and CDR2 SASEGT. The CDR3 sequence is CASRMDRGHIQYF. Written as DNA, the CDR3 is TGTGCCAGCAGGATGGACAGGGGTCACATTCAGTACTTC.

This clonotype has a handful of counts. The chain links TRBV20-1 to TRBJ2-7; 7 bases align to TRBD2. Germline V CDR1 and CDR2: DFQATT, SNEGSKA (reference sequence). V was pared by 5 bases and J by 4 bases, with 5 bases of the junction left unmatched. There are 12 residues in the CDR3. The CDR3: CSARGLVYEQYF. In DNA, the CDR3 is TGCAGTGCTCGCGGACTAGTTTACGAGCAGTACTTC.

The chain is built from TRBV20-1 and TRBJ2-1; 7 nucleotides match TRBD2. Germline loops: CDR1 DFQATT, CDR2 SNEGSKA (reference sequence). The CDR3 has 16 amino acids. V was clipped by 2 bases and J by 2 bases; unmatched bases: 9. The CDR3 loop is CSARTRGSNTYNEQFF. The DNA of the CDR3 is TGCAGTGCTAGAACCCGCGGGAGTAATACCTACAATGAGCAGTTCTTC.

The genes are TRBV6-2 or TRBV6-3 and TRBJ2-2, with D tentatively TRBD2 (6 bases). Germline V lookup: CDR1 MNHEY, CDR2 SVGEGT. CDR3 length: 15 amino acids. The V end lost 2 bases, the J end lost 4 bases, and 11 bases lay between the germline ends. The CDR3 DNA reads TGTGCCAGCAGTTACACCGGGACTTTCACCGGGGAGCTGTTTTTT. Translation gives CASSYTGTFTGELFF.

The chain couples TRBV19 to TRBJ2-3; 10 bases are shared with TRBD1. V lost 4 bases, J lost 0 bases, and 13 bases stayed unmatched. The CDR3 is made up of 19 amino acids. CDR1 LNHDA and CDR2 SQIVND come from the germline V gene (reference sequence). DNA of the CDR3: TGTGCCAGTAGTAAGGCCCGGACAGGGGGTGCGGAAAGCACAGATACGCAGTATTTT. Translation: CASSKARTGGAESTDTQYF.

This clonotype came up many times. This sequence joins TRBV20-1 and TRBJ1-1; TRBD1 is a possible D gene (5 bases). The V end was cut by 3 bases, the J end by 7 bases, with 15 bases between. The CDR3 consists of 13 residues. Germline loops: CDR1 DFQATT, CDR2 SNEGSKA (reference sequence). The CDR3 is CSASEGMGGEAFF. Written as DNA, the CDR3 is TGCAGTGCTAGCGAGGGGATGGGTGGTGAAGCTTTCTTT.

Remarks on this clonotype: The junction differs from germline at one of its ends, possibly a read error. The chain couples TRBV6-5 to TRBJ2-3; a possible D gene is TRBD1 (6 bases). This CDR3 is 17 amino acids long. The V gene's germline CDR1 is MNHEY and CDR2 SVGAGI. CDR3: CAGSYSPDRRWTDTQYF. As DNA, the CDR3 is TGTGCCGGCAGTTACTCCCCTGACAGGAGGTGGACAGATACGCAGTATTTT.

The rearrangement uses TRBV5-1 and TRBJ2-6; possible D gene TRBD2, 7 bases. There are 18 residues in the CDR3. Germline V gene sequence: CDR1 SGHRS, CDR2 YFSETQ. The V and J ends lost 0 bases and 0 bases respectively, with 13 bases between them. The CDR3 spells CASSLEAGASSGANVLTF. CDR3 nucleotides: TGCGCCAGCAGCTTGGAGGCGGGGGCGAGCTCTGGGGCCAACGTCCTGACTTTC. The full variable domain, completed using reference TRBV5-1 and TRBJ2-6, is KAGVTQTPRYLIKTRGQQVTLSCSPISGHRSVSWYQQTPGQGLQFLFEYFSETQRNKGNFPGRFSGRQFSNSRSEMNVSTLELGDSALYLCASSLEAGASSGANVLTFGAGSRLTVL.

The sample holds many counts of this clonotype. V usage is TRBV6-1 and J usage is TRBJ2-5; D is perhaps TRBD2 (5 bases). This CDR3 region has 14 residues. The V gene's germline CDR1 is MNHNS and CDR2 SASEGT. Trimming shortened V by 6 bases and J by 5 bases, and 16 bases separated the two germline ends. CDR3 region: CASSAGPDLETQYF. DNA for the CDR3: TGTGCCAGCAGCGCCGGTCCGGACTTGGAGACCCAGTACTTC.

This rearrangement joins TRBV28 to TRBJ2-7; 7 bases agree with TRBD1. V gave up 2 bases and J gave up 1 base; unmatched junction bases: 5. The CDR3 is 15 residues long. Germline V gives CDR1 MDHEN, CDR2 SYDVKM. CDR3 bases: TGTGCCAGCAGTTTACCACAGGGGCTTTCCTACGAGCAGTACTTC. It codes for CASSLPQGLSYEQYF.

In its sample, this clonotype was seen many times. The chain couples TRBV7-9 to TRBJ2-1; tentatively, D is TRBD1 (5 bases). From germline, CDR1 is SEHNR and CDR2 FQNEAQ (reference sequence). The CDR3 extends over 16 amino acids. Trimming stripped 1 base from V and 1 base from J, with 11 bases between. Here the CDR3 reads CASSLGVGVSYNEQFF. The CDR3 region has the DNA TGTGCCAGCAGCTTAGGAGTAGGGGTGTCCTACAATGAGCAGTTCTTC.

The V call is TRBV30, the J call TRBJ2-5; 11 bases are a match to TRBD2. V gave up 5 bases and J gave up 4 bases; unmatched junction bases: 6. CDR3 size: 14 residues. Per the germline V gene, CDR1 is GTSNPN and CDR2 is SVGIG (reference sequence). CDR3: CAWARLAGSETQYF. CDR3 nucleotides: TGTGCCTGGGCCCGACTAGCGGGATCAGAGACCCAGTACTTC.

V is TRBV15 and J is TRBJ2-5; D gene unclear. V lost 5 bases, J lost 1 base, and 11 bases lay in between. The germline gives CDR1 LNHNV, CDR2 YYDKDF (reference sequence). This CDR3 has 14 residues. DNA of the CDR3: TGTGCCACCAGCGCCCGGACGCGCCAAGAGACCCAGTACTTC. Amino acids: CATSARTRQETQYF.